This entry is about one TCR beta chain. This record belongs to a study of blood T cell repertoires in COVID-19. Enrolled through a virtual design, the participants were between roughly 18 and 100 years of age and came from 24 US areas. Grouping used clinical history reported by participants in a survey and questionnaire. The CDR3 totals 14 residues. Trimming cost V 0 bases and J 7 bases; bases outside gene matches: 4. Germline V gene data show CDR1 as MNHEY and CDR2 as SVGAGI. Sequenced by immunoSEQ multiplex PCR; TCRdb stores in-frame clones only, minus some. The repertoire consists of around 500,000 clones, with approximately 90% occurring once and the leading ten covering 1.5% to 2%.

The genes are TRBV6-5 and TRBJ1-2, with 8 bases lining up with TRBD1. This TCR was sampled from a middle-aged woman who had recovered from COVID-19. The specimen sequenced was PBMCs or T cells enriched from blood (not recorded which). The CDR3 DNA reads TGTGCCAGCAGTTACTCTGGACAGGGCTTTGGCTACACCTTC. This gives the protein CASSYSGQGFGYTF.